This T cell receptor beta chain was sequenced for a study of blood T cell repertoires in COVID-19. The CDR3 loop spans 15 amino acids. The germline gives CDR1 SGHRS, CDR2 YFSETQ. V was cut by 1 base and J by 2 bases, with 9 bases left in between. The method was immunoSEQ multiplex PCR; TCRdb's version includes in-frame clones alone and lacks a portion of them. The table shows fewer than 350,000 clones, with 80% to 95% occurring only once. This sequence originates from a woman aged 25 to 39 with COVID-19, enrolled during active disease. The specimen was peripheral blood. The chain carries TRBV5-1 and TRBJ1-4; D is uncertain. The CDR3 spells CASSLRSSTNEKLFF. CDR3 nucleotides: TGCGCCAGCAGCTTGAGGAGTTCCACTAATGAAAAACTGTTTTTT.